The source of this T cell receptor beta chain is a study of persistence of HIV-infected CD4 T cells (dated by TCRdb to 2020 to 2021). Background on the whole study: CMV- and HIV-1 Gag-responding CD4+ T cells were isolated from ART-treated individuals so that antigen-driven clonal expansion of HIV-1-infected cells could be examined. For the TCR cluster analysis across participants, 8 participants were included for CMV and more than 5 participants for Gag. Peripheral blood samples of up to about 200 mL were collected at multiple time points, except for a couple of participants, who underwent leukapheresis at a single time point. TCRbeta sequencing assessed the clonality of all cells in each sorted population, while proviral sequencing assessed the clonality of infected cells. Suppressive ART had been received by participants for a median of about eight years. General conclusions and limits of the study: Significantly lower TCRbeta richness was observed in CMV- and Gag-responding cells than in anti-CD3/anti-CD28-responding cells, and higher oligoclonality was observed in CMV-responding cells than in CD3/CD28-stimulated and Gag-responding cells. Because the TCR analyses were done in bulk, restricting them to just the rare CMV-responding cells that actually carried HIV-1 proviruses was not possible. A correlation was observed between TCR oligoclonality and proviral oligoclonality within the same sorted populations. Degenerate expanded CDR3beta sequences were enriched in antigen-responding cells, suggesting convergent selection of CD4+ responses to CMV and Gag. Only a small number of individuals took part in the study, and only a limited range of antigens was tested.

Reading from cysteine to phenylalanine, the CDR3 counts 15 amino acids. The retained sequence is limited to the CDR3, 45 bases, with the frame set at the first base. The germline V gene (reference sequence) specifies SEHNR as CDR1 and FQNEAQ as CDR2. Germline trimming amounts to 5 bases on V and 1 base on J, with 7 as the count of junction bases outside the gene matches. TCRbeta repertoires were sequenced from genomic DNA with the immunoSEQ hsTCRB assay version 4 in survey mode. For TCRbeta sequencing, genomic DNA was diluted to approximately 9 ng/uL, with up to 1 ug used per sample. The original methods were these. TCRbeta data were analyzed in ImmunoSeq Analyzer 3.0, with diversity computed on productive nucleotide rearrangements. Lower-bound TCR diversity was estimated with the improved Chao index, and clonality with the Gini coefficient using the Immunarch R package. Different nucleotide rearrangements encoding the same CDR3beta amino acid sequence were treated as distinct clonotypes. TCRbeta sequences significantly enriched in antigen-responding cells relative to anti-CD3/anti-CD28-activated cells were identified by differential abundance analysis. TCRs were clustered by predicted peptide-MHC specificity with GLIPH2, both within individual participants and across merged participant data sets. TCRdb provides this immuneACCESS table in a form limited to in-frame rearrangements. Some clones are lacking; in checked studies, under half of them reflect an unresolved V gene, and why the rest are absent is not known. V, J and clone size are taken as reported in that table, and D and trimming were inferred from the DNA itself. The sample table contains over 40,000 clones; only one count was recorded for 75% to 80% of them. 12% to 15% of the sample is in the top ten clones.

The treatment or condition tag for this specimen amounts to: suppressive antiretroviral therapy. A pool of overlapping HIV-1 Gag 15-mer peptides, at about 0.99 ug per peptide per mL, was used to stimulate the cells. Memory populations depleted of antigen-responding cells were obtained by sorting nonresponding CD40L-negative CD69-negative CD45RO-high memory CD4+ T cells. Participants were HIV-1-infected adults who started suppressive ART during chronic infection. Participants had undetectable plasma HIV-1 RNA below 50 copies/mL for at least 4 years. To be included, a participant needed positive CMV serology and a CD4+ T cell count above 400 cells/uL. Before stimulation, PBMCs were isolated using density centrifugation and depleted of CD8+ T cells. CD8-depleted PBMCs were stimulated for 15 to 20 hours with anti-CD28/CD49d costimulation, CD40-blocking antibody and enfuvirtide to prevent new infections. Cells were sorted on a Beckman Coulter MoFlo Legacy or XDP sorter, with propidium iodide excluding dead cells. Genomic DNA was extracted with the QIAamp DNA Mini Kit for samples above one million cells, otherwise with the Quick-DNA Microprep Kit.

This clone has more than one count but fewer than ten. Its antigen specificity is not known. No much larger clone is present one base from it, and per-base qualities are unavailable. This clonotype originated in an adult man with HIV who was CMV-seropositive. Material: CD4+ T cells sorted from PBMCs after roughly 18-hour stimulation, obtained from a patient who received antiretroviral therapy. The cell subset or site label corresponds to: CD40L-CD69- CD45RO-high memory CD4 T cells not responding to Gag peptides. Recombination connected TRBV7-9 to TRBJ2-7; 8 bases in between match TRBD1. The CDR3 corresponds to CASSPGDRPSYEQYF. The sequenced DNA is TGTGCCAGCAGCCCTGGGGACAGGCCATCCTACGAGCAGTACTTC.